Here is one T cell receptor beta chain with its context. Its cognate antigen is unknown. The data are from a study of T cell responses to AZD1222 COVID-19 vaccine. Sequenced by immunoSEQ multiplex PCR; TCRdb stores in-frame clones only, minus some. The table lists roughly 77,000 clones, around 92% of them singletons. General observations from the study: Vaccine-related CD4 TCRs covered spike, predominating at 160-218 and 743-854. Clonal diversity was possibly underestimated, and the donors were mostly white British, with more females.

The trim removed 3 bases at V and 1 base at J, leaving 0 bases unmatched. CDR3 size: 14 residues. CDR1 and CDR2 (germline): KGHSH, LQKENI. The chain is built from TRBV18 and TRBJ1-5; 7 bases are shared with TRBD1. The source was peripheral blood, collected on day 0 of MenACWY control vaccination. This receptor was taken from an adult in good health. The CDR3 sequence: CASSPGQSNQPQHF. The CDR3 nucleotides read TGTGCCAGCTCACCGGGACAGAGCAATCAGCCCCAGCATTTT. The whole variable domain, filled in from reference TRBV18 and TRBJ1-5, reads NAGVMQNPRHLVRRRGQEARLRCSPMKGHSHVYWYRQLPEEGLKFMVYLQKENIIDESGMPKERFSAEFPKEGPSILRIQQVVRGDSAAYFCASSPGQSNQPQHFGDGTRLSIL.